Reported below is one T cell receptor (beta chain). Germline CDR1 is SGHTA and CDR2 is FQGNSA. Trimming took off 5 bases at V and 9 bases at J, with 11 bases between the two ends. This CDR3 is 13 amino acids long. The data are from a study of cytomegalovirus exposure and HLA in healthy donors. The method was immunoSEQ multiplex PCR; TCRdb's version includes in-frame clones alone and lacks a portion of them. Here the sample spans about 250,000 clones, about 83% being singletons. The sequence was obtained from a man between 18 and 29 years old in good health and CMV-seronegative. The chain recombines TRBV7-2 with TRBJ1-6, with D perhaps TRBD1 (5 bases). Source material: PBMCs. This chain's CDR3 is CASSAGGGSPLHF. The CDR3 DNA sequence: TGTGCCAGCAGCGCCGGGGGGGGTTCACCCCTCCACTTT.